The 6 T cell receptor beta chains below were found in one sample sequenced in a study of a mutant IDH1 vaccine in newly diagnosed glioma. Time point described: baseline, week 1 (first vaccination visit). The treatment here: pre-vaccination baseline after standard-of-care therapy. Sequenced by immunoSEQ multiplex PCR; TCRdb stores in-frame clones only, minus some. The sample lists 92,000 or so clones, more than 65% seen once, with 4.5% to 5.5% in the top ten. This sample comprised PBMCs, obtained from a glioma patient treated with radiotherapy, temozolomide or both. These receptors came from a man in his forties with glioma. Some clones in this sample may be carry-over from other donors' samples.

This clone turned up a few times. The rearrangement uses TRBV20-1 and TRBJ1-2; possibly TRBD1 for D (6 bases). The CDR3 runs to 10 residues. The germline gives CDR1 DFQATT, CDR2 SNEGSKA (reference sequence). The V and J ends lost 5 bases and 8 bases respectively, with 9 bases between them. CDR3 residues: CSAWRGGYTF. Written as DNA, the CDR3 is TGCAGTGCTTGGAGGGGGGGCTACACCTTC.

V gene TRBV7-9 combines with J gene TRBJ1-6, with D perhaps matching TRBD1 (6 bases). The CDR3 has 15 amino acids. V lost 5 bases, J lost 6 bases, and 14 bases lay in between. Germline CDR1 and CDR2: SEHNR and FQNEAQ (reference sequence). The CDR3 nucleotides read TGTGCCAGCAGCCCCCGGGGCAGGGGTAATTCACCCCTCCACTTT. Amino acid sequence: CASSPRGRGNSPLHF.

V gene TRBV29-1 combines with J gene TRBJ1-4; D unclear. There are 14 residues in the CDR3. Germline V lookup: CDR1 SQVTM, CDR2 ANQGSEA. Trimming took 3 bases from V and 10 from J, leaving 18 bases between them. CDR3 DNA: TGCAGCGTTGACATAGAGGGATTTTCAGGAAAACTGTTTTTT. This codes for CSVDIEGFSGKLFF.

The rearrangement joins TRBV7-8 to TRBJ1-2; possible D gene TRBD1, 5 bases. V was clipped by 5 bases and J by 3 bases, with 10 bases between them. The CDR3 totals 13 residues. CDR1 and CDR2 from the germline V gene are SGHVS and FQNEAQ. This CDR3 reads CASSEDTYYGYTF. The CDR3 nucleotides read TGTGCCAGCAGCGAGGACACATACTATGGCTACACCTTC. Combining the CDR3 with reference TRBV7-8 and TRBJ1-2 gives the whole variable domain GAGVSQSPRYKVAKRGQDVALRCDPISGHVSLFWYQQALGQGPEFLTYFQNEAQLDKSGLPSDRFFAERPEGSVSTLKIQRTQQEDSAVYLCASSEDTYYGYTFGSGTRLTVV.

This rearrangement joins TRBV29-1 to TRBJ2-5; the D gene is possibly TRBD2 (6 bases). Germline CDR1 and CDR2: SQVTM and ANQGSEA. The V gene lost 5 bases and the J gene lost 1 base, with 8 bases spanning the gap. The CDR3 totals 12 residues. CDR3 coding DNA: TGCAGCGTTCGGGGGTTCCAAGAGACCCAGTACTTC. Protein product: CSVRGFQETQYF.

This chain joins TRBV19 and TRBJ1-1, with TRBD1 matching 9 bases. Trimming cost V 0 bases and J 3 bases; bases outside gene matches: 8. The CDR3 runs to 17 residues. CDR1 and CDR2 from the germline V gene are LNHDA and SQIVND (reference sequence). CDR3 residues: CASSIDPDRGLDTEAFF. CDR3 DNA sequence: TGTGCCAGTAGTATAGATCCGGACAGGGGATTAGACACTGAAGCTTTCTTT.